This is a list of T cell receptor beta chains from one sample in a study of blood T cell repertoires in COVID-19. Profiling relied on immunoSEQ multiplex PCR, and the TCRdb table lists in-frame clones only, not all of them. The sample holds about 200,000 clones; 94% are singletons and the top ten take 0.76%. Sequenced input: peripheral blood. Source of these receptors: a man in his thirties or forties with COVID-19, enrolled during active disease. Both conserved end residues are part of each CDR3. Each record gives: J gene, D gene, CDR3 length, V gene, CDR3 protein. The D gene is left open where the match is weak.

TRBJ2-3 TRBD2 15 TRBV7-2 CASSPQRGRTDTQYF
TRBJ2-2 TRBD2 19 TRBV3-1/TRBV3-2 CASSQGLVGLAGATGELFF
TRBJ2-2 . 16 TRBV9 CASSVVRGRDTGELFF
TRBJ1-6 TRBD1 16 TRBV7-9 CASSPGQGVIHSPLHF
TRBJ2-1 . 15 TRBV4-1 CASSEGAGRYNEQFF
TRBJ1-6 TRBD1 16 TRBV3-1/TRBV3-2 CASSPLSDRVDSPLHF
TRBJ1-2 . 14 TRBV27 CASSLYRGYYGYTF
TRBJ1-1 TRBD1 15 TRBV11-2 CASSLLAGGGTEAFF
TRBJ1-1 TRBD1 15 TRBV5-1 CASSPWTGGSTEAFF
TRBJ1-5 . 16 TRBV19 CASSAWSSPVGQPQHF
TRBJ1-1 . 16 TRBV9 CASSVGGGSSTTEAFF
TRBJ1-4 . 15 TRBV7-6 CASSLSGTTNEKLFF
TRBJ2-2 . 11 TRBV11-2 CATRGTGELFF
TRBJ1-5 . 14 TRBV19 CASSARDNNQPQHF
TRBJ2-7 . 13 TRBV7-6 CASSLGHLDEQYF
TRBJ1-1 TRBD1 14 TRBV3-1/TRBV3-2 CASSHTTGATEAFF
TRBJ1-5 TRBD1 14 TRBV7-9 CASSRQGAHQPQHF
TRBJ1-3 . 16 TRBV7-6 CASSSQTGVPGNTIYF
TRBJ2-1 . 14 TRBV3-1/TRBV3-2 CASSPGEGGTEQFF
TRBJ2-5 . 11 TRBV20-1 CSALAQETQYF
TRBJ1-6 TRBD1 14 TRBV11-2 CASSPRTGSSPLHF
TRBJ1-2 TRBD1 17 TRBV11-2 CASSPGGQGKANYGYTF
TRBJ2-7 . 13 TRBV27 CASGSGPSYEQYF
TRBJ2-1 TRBD2 15 TRBV27 CASTYSGGTYNEQFF
TRBJ1-2 TRBD1 15 TRBV27 CASRGSNRGRDGYTF
TRBJ1-2 TRBD1 14 TRBV5-4 CASSSDRANYGYTF
TRBJ2-7 . 14 TRBV19 CASSIDRDSYEQYF
TRBJ2-3 TRBD1 14 TRBV7-9 CASSPQGLIDTQYF
TRBJ1-5 TRBD1 14 TRBV19 CASSPQGVHQPQHF
TRBJ2-7 TRBD1 15 TRBV4-1 CASSRGTGGTYEQYF